What follows is one T cell receptor beta chain and its context. The antigen is unknown. This sample stems from a study of CD8+ T cells in alopecia areata. For the study at large: Treated patients received oral tofacitinib, 5 to 10 mg twice daily. Study conclusions and caveats: Compared with mice, patients displayed less clear TCR sharing, possibly for HLA-related reasons.

RNA, once extracted, was reverse transcribed into cDNA for use as the sequencing template. Measured with immunoSEQ multiplex PCR; TCRdb has only the in-frame clones, and not every one. Among roughly 140,000 clones listed, more than 45% were seen once. The CDR3 length is 15 residues. The J segment lost 3 bases and the V segment lost 0 bases, leaving 5 bases of the junction unmatched. CDR1 and CDR2 (germline): SGHRS, YFSETQ. The sequenced sample was CD8+ T cells sorted from blood, obtained at week 0. This TCR derives from a human donor with alopecia areata. This chain links TRBV5-1 with TRBJ2-7; TRBD2 matches 8 bases. Here the CDR3 reads CASSLGSSGFYEQYF. The CDR3 DNA reads TGCGCCAGCAGCTTGGGGTCTAGCGGGTTCTACGAGCAGTACTTC.